This TCR beta chain was retrieved from a study of T cell repertoires in cytomegalovirus infection. Study details: Selected CMV epitopes included recently identified HLA-C-restricted ones as well as well-studied HLA-B-restricted ones. Public TCR beta signatures were indicative of both CMV infection and a matching HLA type.

On this clonotype: Its target is not known.

Using its own MiXCR run on the reads, TCRdb lists one record per CDR3 protein. The table has 550,000 to 850,000 distinct CDR3 sequences, approximately 33% seen once. Unmatched junction bases numbered 6, after V lost 6 bases and J lost 5 bases. The germline V gene encodes CDR1 MNHNY and CDR2 SVGAGI (reference sequence). The CDR3 runs to 14 residues. The study's findings and limits: What dominated the ex vivo response were HLA-C-restricted CMV-specific TCR beta clonotypes. There were carriers of CMV plus the relevant HLA, and cumulative public TCR beta family frequency identified them.

Here the sequenced sample was cultured PBMCs, taken from culture after CMV antigen stimulation. The sequence came from a human donor in good health (CMV status not recorded). Some clones in this sample may be carry-over from other donors' samples. The chain uses TRBV6-6 and TRBJ1-4; 7 bases align to TRBD1. In nucleotides, the CDR3 is TGTGCCAGCAGACCGGGACAGTCGAATGAAAAACTGTTTTTT. Protein: CASRPGQSNEKLFF.